The clone carrying this T cell receptor beta chain was found a few times. This specimen belongs to a study of control samples from healthy donors and cancer patients. V lost 6 bases and J 2 bases, leaving 12 bases between the germline ends. CDR1 is WNHNN, CDR2 SYGVQD, per germline (reference sequence). The length of the CDR3 is 14 residues. The data were produced by immunoSEQ multiplex PCR, yet TCRdb's version contains in-frame clones alone and is incomplete. The table shows roughly 98,000 clones, with almost 85% occurring only once. Sequencing used blood. The chain has TRBV10-1 and TRBJ2-3; D not resolved. This TCR came from a woman aged 55-70 years in good health. The CDR3 loop is CASSPSGITDTQYF. DNA for the CDR3: TGCGCCAGCAGCCCCAGTGGAATCACAGATACGCAGTATTTT.